These 20 T cell receptor beta chains were all obtained from the same sample, sequenced in a study of graft-versus-host responses after intestinal transplantation. Sequencing used immunoSEQ multiplex PCR; TCRdb keeps in-frame clones, though not all of them. The table records more than 65,000 clones, approximately 93% of them present only once. Their antigen targets remain unknown. Sequencing was performed on unstimulated CD8+ T cells sorted from spleen or lymph node cells, taken before intestinal transplant. These receptor sequences come from a human donor who received an intestinal transplant.

The chain recombines TRBV4-2 with TRBJ1-3, with D possibly being TRBD1 (5 bases). V was pared by 0 bases and J by 6 bases, with 24 bases between. Germline V lookup: CDR1 LGHNA, CDR2 YNFKEQ. This CDR3 comprises 19 residues. The CDR3 reads CASSQELWQGRLRENTIYF. The CDR3 DNA follows: TGTGCCAGCAGCCAAGAGCTGTGGCAGGGACGGCTCCGAGAAAACACCATATATTTT.

This chain links TRBV7-2 with TRBJ2-7; D not resolved. Per the germline V gene, CDR1 is SGHTA and CDR2 is FQGNSA. The V end lost 1 base, the J end lost 11 bases, and 15 bases lay between the germline ends. The CDR3 extends over 13 amino acids. The CDR3 here is CASSLDFAVWKYF. Here the CDR3 DNA reads TGTGCCAGCAGCTTAGACTTCGCGGTATGGAAGTACTTC. Drawing the rest from reference TRBV7-2 and TRBJ2-7, the complete variable domain is GAGVSQSPSNKVTEKGKDVELRCDPISGHTALYWYRQSLGQGLEFLIYFQGNSAPDKSGLPSDRFSAERTGGSVSTLTIQRTQQEDSAVYLCASSLDFAVWKYFGPGTRLTVT.

Concerning this clone: Other DNA sequences of this sample code for an identical CDR3. The chain employs TRBV7-9 and TRBJ2-7, with TRBD1 identical over 9 bases. CDR1 is SEHNR, CDR2 FQNEAQ, per germline (reference sequence). V trimming: 3 bases; J trimming: 0 bases; junction bases outside the gene matches: 9. The CDR3 contains 17 residues. CDR3 in amino acids: CASSLPPGTGPSYEQYF. For the CDR3, the DNA is TGTGCCAGCAGCTTGCCCCCCGGGACAGGGCCCTCCTACGAGCAGTACTTC.

This rearrangement joins TRBV5-1 to TRBJ2-7; either TRBD1 or TRBD2 may fit D (6 bases each). V lost 4 bases, J lost 3 bases, and 17 bases lay in between. CDR1 and CDR2 from the germline V gene are SGHRS and YFSETQ. The CDR3 length is 15 residues. The CDR3 nucleotides are TGCGCCAGCAGCCCTGGTAGGGGGGAAAGCTACGAGCAGTACTTC. Encoded protein: CASSPGRGESYEQYF. Filled out from reference TRBV5-1 and TRBJ2-7, the complete variable domain reads KAGVTQTPRYLIKTRGQQVTLSCSPISGHRSVSWYQQTPGQGLQFLFEYFSETQRNKGNFPGRFSGRQFSNSRSEMNVSTLELGDSALYLCASSPGRGESYEQYFGPGTRLTVT.

The V and J genes are TRBV5-1 and TRBJ2-2; 8 nucleotides agree with TRBD2. This CDR3 is 15 amino acids long. Unmatched junction bases numbered 7, after V lost 4 bases and J lost 5 bases. From germline, CDR1 is SGHRS and CDR2 YFSETQ. In nucleotides, the CDR3 is TGCGCCAGCAGCGCCGGGACTAGGGAGACCGGGGAGCTGTTTTTT. Its translation: CASSAGTRETGELFF.

V gene TRBV5-1 combines with J gene TRBJ2-2, with 8 nucleotides matching TRBD1. CDR1 is SGHRS and CDR2 is YFSETQ in the germline V gene. Trimming at V came to 0 bases and at J to 5 bases, leaving 12 bases not matched to a gene. This CDR3 has 18 residues. The CDR3 DNA reads as TGCGCCAGCAGCTTGGGGACAGGGAGAGGTAAAGGAACCGGGGAGCTGTTTTTT. Protein product: CASSLGTGRGKGTGELFF.

The chain has TRBV23-1 and TRBJ1-1; D unresolved. TRBV23-1 belongs to the ORF category, with a function that is uncertain. There are 16 residues in the CDR3. V lost 3 bases to trimming and J lost 0 bases, with 14 bases between them. The CDR3 loop reads CASSHYWGTMNTEAFF. CDR3 coding DNA: TGCGCCAGCAGTCATTATTGGGGTACCATGAACACTGAAGCTTTCTTT.

The chain is built from TRBV27 and TRBJ2-4; D may be TRBD1 or TRBD2 (5 bases each). The CDR3 has 15 residues. Trimming removed 8 bases at V and 4 bases at J, with 18 bases between. The germline CDR1 and CDR2 sequences are MNHEY and SMNVEV (reference sequence). CDR3 loop: CASSTWDQLKNIQYF. Here the CDR3 DNA reads TGTGCCAGCTCCACTTGGGACCAGCTAAAAAACATTCAGTACTTC.

The rearrangement uses TRBV23-1 and TRBJ1-1; tentative D call: TRBD1 (5 bases). TRBV23-1 is annotated as an ORF whose role is uncertain. The CDR3 spans 18 residues. V was trimmed by 1 base and J by 0 bases, leaving 18 bases between them. The CDR3 here is CASSQCPGKGPMNTEAFF. DNA for the CDR3: TGCGCCAGCAGTCAATGCCCAGGGAAGGGCCCGATGAACACTGAAGCTTTCTTT.

V is TRBV6-5 and J is TRBJ1-4; 7 bases agree with TRBD1. Germline trimming cut 0 bases from V and 8 bases from J; bases unmatched to any gene: 3. There are 14 residues in the CDR3. Germline V CDR1 and CDR2: MNHEY, SVGAGI. For the CDR3, the DNA is TGTGCCAGCAGTTACTCGCGACAGGGCGAAAAACTGTTTTTT. Its protein product is CASSYSRQGEKLFF.

This rearrangement joins TRBV30 to TRBJ2-5; D is unclear. The CDR3 loop spans 11 amino acids. Germline V gives CDR1 GTSNPN, CDR2 SVGIG (reference sequence). V was clipped by 3 bases and J by 3 bases, with 5 bases between them. Written as DNA, the CDR3 is TGTGCCTGGAGCTCGGAAGAGACCCAGTACTTC. Translated: CAWSSEETQYF.

The chain combines TRBV7-2 with TRBJ1-5, with D possibly TRBD1 on 5 matching bases. The CDR3 is made up of 18 amino acids. Per germline, CDR1 SGHTA and CDR2 FQGNSA. V lost 0 bases, J lost 0 bases, and 15 bases lay in between. The CDR3 region has the DNA TGTGCCAGCAGCTTAGCTGGTCGGACAATTCGTAGCAATCAGCCCCAGCATTTT. Translation: CASSLAGRTIRSNQPQHF.

J is TRBJ2-1 and V is TRBV11-3; D perhaps matches TRBD1 (6 bases). The germline V and J ends were trimmed by 5 bases and 7 bases, with 12 bases remaining between them. Germline V CDR1 and CDR2: SGHNT, YENEEA. The CDR3 sequence is 13 residues long. CDR3 coding DNA: TGTGCCAGCAGCCACAGAGGGGGTAATGAGCAGTTCTTC. Translated: CASSHRGGNEQFF.

This clone occurred once. The V gene is TRBV2, the J gene TRBJ1-1; tentatively, D is TRBD1 (6 bases). The V gene lost 4 bases and the J gene lost 7 bases, with 13 bases spanning the gap. CDR3 length equals 13 residues. Per the germline V gene, CDR1 is SNHLY and CDR2 is FYNNEI. CDR3: CASSGGGAHEAFF. CDR3 bases: TGTGCCAGCAGTGGAGGGGGGGCCCATGAAGCTTTCTTT.

V and J are TRBV11-3 and TRBJ2-3; 10 bases align to TRBD2. The CDR3 totals 18 residues. The ends lost 6 bases at V and 0 bases at J; junction bases unmatched: 12. Germline values: CDR1 SGHNT, CDR2 YENEEA. DNA for the CDR3: TGTGCCAGCAGTCGCCGGACTAGCGGCGTTTCTAGCACAGATACGCAGTATTTT. Its protein product is CASSRRTSGVSSTDTQYF. Full variable domain (missing parts from reference TRBV11-3 and TRBJ2-3): EAGVVQSPRYKIIEKKQPVAFWCNPISGHNTLYWYLQNLGQGPELLIRYENEEAVDDSQLPKDRFSAERLKGVDSTLKIQPAELGDSAVYLCASSRRTSGVSSTDTQYFGPGTRLTVL.

This chain uses TRBV6-1 with TRBJ2-2; 11 bases align to TRBD2. Germline V gene sequence: CDR1 MNHNS, CDR2 SASEGT. Trimming removed 2 bases from V and 7 bases from J; junction bases left unmatched: 3. The CDR3 length is 15 residues. This chain's CDR3 is CASSELAGGHGELFF. CDR3 bases: TGTGCCAGCAGTGAACTAGCGGGAGGACACGGGGAGCTGTTTTTT.

V usage is TRBV15 and J usage is TRBJ1-1, with no clear D. This CDR3 comprises 16 residues. V lost 5 bases and J lost 1, with 17 bases in between. Germline CDR1 LNHNV, CDR2 YYDKDF (reference sequence). The chain's CDR3 is CATSPSVVGSNTEAFF. DNA for the CDR3: TGTGCCACCAGCCCATCAGTTGTAGGATCGAACACTGAAGCTTTCTTT.

This chain connects TRBV5-1 to TRBJ2-1; TRBD2 is a possible D gene (5 bases). The CDR3 covers 19 residues. Germline loops: CDR1 SGHRS, CDR2 YFSETQ. Trimming took 0 bases from V and 0 from J, leaving 19 bases between them. The CDR3 region is CASSLVGERALSSYNEQFF. The CDR3 DNA sequence: TGCGCCAGCAGCTTGGTTGGGGAGAGGGCCCTAAGCTCCTACAATGAGCAGTTCTTC.

This clone was observed a single time. The chain recombines TRBV6-5 with TRBJ1-2; weak D call: TRBD1 (5 bases). V dropped 2 bases and J dropped 7 bases, with 11 bases sitting between them. The CDR3 is made up of 13 amino acids. In germline, CDR1 is MNHEY, CDR2 SVGAGI. CDR3 sequence (DNA): TGTGCCAGCAGTTACGACAGCATGGGTGGCTACACCTTC. As protein: CASSYDSMGGYTF.

The chain uses TRBV6-1 and TRBJ2-7; the match to TRBD2 covers 8 bases. There are 15 residues in the CDR3. J gave up 0 bases and V 3 bases, and 4 bases lay outside the gene matches. Germline V gene sequence: CDR1 MNHNS, CDR2 SASEGT. The CDR3 DNA sequence: TGTGCCAGCAGTGAGGGGCGGGAGGCCTCCTACGAGCAGTACTTC. It codes for CASSEGREASYEQYF.